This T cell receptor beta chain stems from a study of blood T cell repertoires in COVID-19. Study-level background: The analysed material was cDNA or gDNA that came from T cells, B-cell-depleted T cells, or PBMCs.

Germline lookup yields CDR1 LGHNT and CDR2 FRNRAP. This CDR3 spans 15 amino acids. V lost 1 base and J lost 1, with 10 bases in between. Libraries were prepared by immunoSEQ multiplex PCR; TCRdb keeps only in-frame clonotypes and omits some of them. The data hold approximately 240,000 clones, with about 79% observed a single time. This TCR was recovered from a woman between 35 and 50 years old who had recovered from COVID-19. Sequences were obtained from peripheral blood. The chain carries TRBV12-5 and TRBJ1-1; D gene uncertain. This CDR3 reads CASGLGGEQNTEAFF. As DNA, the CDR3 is TGTGCTAGTGGTTTGGGTGGGGAGCAGAACACTGAAGCTTTCTTT.